The 6 T cell receptor beta chains reported below all come from one sample, sequenced in a study of T-cell reconstitution after alpha-beta-depleted transplantation in children. The TCRbeta library incorporated unique molecular identifiers. TCRdb called the PCR reads again in MiXCR, with one record for every CDR3 protein. The sample lists about 830,000 distinct CDR3 sequences; around 15% were seen once. The sequences come from PBMCs, mostly from graft donor cells, collected 360 days after TCRalphabeta/CD19-depleted stem cell transplant. The source of these receptors is a male patient aged 10-17 years who had a stem cell transplant for acute lymphoblastic leukemia, so the T cells may come from the graft donor.

The V and J genes are TRBV29-1 and TRBJ1-3, with no clear D. The germline CDR1 and CDR2 sequences are SQVTM and ANQGSEA. Trimming left V 3 bases short and J 3 bases short, with 6 bases between. The CDR3 totals 12 residues. This CDR3 is CSVDDGGNTIYF. CDR3 bases: TGCAGCGTTGATGACGGTGGAAACACCATATATTTT.

The V gene is TRBV5-1, the J gene TRBJ2-7; tentative D call: TRBD2 (6 bases). The CDR3 is 15 residues long. Germline-derived CDR1 and CDR2 are SGHRS and YFSETQ. Trimming cost V 0 bases and J 0 bases, with 10 bases left between them. CDR3 sequence (DNA): TGCGCCAGCAGCTTGGCCATAGCGGACTCCTACGAGCAGTACTTC. The encoded protein is CASSLAIADSYEQYF.

V gene TRBV20-1 combines with J gene TRBJ2-7; perhaps TRBD2 as D (6 bases). V lost 3 bases and J 7 bases, leaving 16 bases between the germline ends. Per germline, CDR1 DFQATT and CDR2 SNEGSKA (reference sequence). The length of the CDR3 is 13 residues. In DNA form, the CDR3 reads TGCAGTGCTAGGTGGGAGGACGCTTGGGAGCAGTACTTC. Its translation: CSARWEDAWEQYF.

This clonotype has just one count. The rearrangement joins TRBV4-2 to TRBJ2-3, with D uncertain. CDR1 is LGHNA, CDR2 YNFKEQ, per germline. The CDR3 runs to 15 residues. V was cut by 4 bases and J by 5 bases, with 16 bases left in between. CDR3 sequence reads: CASSPRGETRDTQYF. DNA of the CDR3: TGTGCCAGCAGCCCCCGCGGTGAGACTCGAGATACGCAGTATTTT.

CDR3 region: CASSFPTWDGYSGANVLTF. CDR3 DNA: TGTGCCAGCAGCTTCCCGACTTGGGACGGCTACTCTGGGGCCAACGTCCTGACTTTC. The chain combines TRBV7-3 with TRBJ2-6, with D perhaps assigned TRBD1 or TRBD2 (5 bases each). This CDR3 is 19 amino acids long. Looked up from germline, CDR1 is SGHTA and CDR2 is FQGTGA. V was cut by 3 bases and J by 0 bases, with 18 bases left in between.

This clonotype was picked up a small number of times. The chain links TRBV12-3 or TRBV12-4 to TRBJ1-5; D may be TRBD1 (6 bases). Trimming left V 6 bases short and J 5 bases short, with 11 bases between. The CDR3 is 13 amino acids. This CDR3 reads CASSGTSYQPQHF. In DNA, the CDR3 is TGTGCCAGCAGCGGGACATCGTATCAGCCCCAGCATTTT.